At least ten counts were recorded for the clone carrying this T cell receptor beta chain. Its antigen is not identified. This record belongs to a study of liver allograft versus peripheral blood T cells. Study context: Comparing T cell receptor repertoires in transplanted livers with those in recipients' peripheral blood was part of the design. The study's findings and limits: Reportedly, liver allograft T cell receptor repertoires differed from peripheral blood ones.

TCRdb used MiXCR to reprocess the reads, holding one entry per CDR3 protein. The repertoire consists of about 5,200 distinct CDR3 sequences, with less than 20% occurring once and the leading ten covering approximately 54%. Trimming removed 3 bases from V and 4 bases from J, with 15 bases in between. The CDR3 runs 15 residues. Per germline, CDR1 SEHNR and CDR2 FQNEAQ (reference sequence). This clonotype originated in a human patient who had a liver transplant. These T cells may partly come from the graft donor. The rearrangement joins TRBV7-9 to TRBJ1-2, with D possibly being TRBD1 (5 bases). The CDR3 nucleotides are TGTGCCAGCAGCTTGGAGGCAGGGACCGTCTATGGCTACACCTTC. It codes for CASSLEAGTVYGYTF. The full variable domain, completed using reference TRBV7-9 and TRBJ1-2, is DTGVSQNPRHKITKRGQNVTFRCDPISEHNRLYWYRQTLGQGPEFLTYFQNEAQLEKSRLLSDRFSAERPKGSFSTLEIQRTEQGDSAMYLCASSLEAGTVYGYTFGSGTRLTVV.